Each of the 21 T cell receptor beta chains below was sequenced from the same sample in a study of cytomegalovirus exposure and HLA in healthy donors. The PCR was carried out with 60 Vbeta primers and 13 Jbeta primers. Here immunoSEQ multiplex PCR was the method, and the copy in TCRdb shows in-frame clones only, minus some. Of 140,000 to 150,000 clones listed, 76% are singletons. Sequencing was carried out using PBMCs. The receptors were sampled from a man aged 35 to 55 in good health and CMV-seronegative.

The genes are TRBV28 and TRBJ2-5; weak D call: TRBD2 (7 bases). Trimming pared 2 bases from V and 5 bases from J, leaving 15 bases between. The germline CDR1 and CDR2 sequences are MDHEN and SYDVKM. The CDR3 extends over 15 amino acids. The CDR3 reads CASSLIGRGLETQYF. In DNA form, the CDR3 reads TGTGCCAGCAGTTTAATAGGGAGGGGGTTGGAGACCCAGTACTTC.

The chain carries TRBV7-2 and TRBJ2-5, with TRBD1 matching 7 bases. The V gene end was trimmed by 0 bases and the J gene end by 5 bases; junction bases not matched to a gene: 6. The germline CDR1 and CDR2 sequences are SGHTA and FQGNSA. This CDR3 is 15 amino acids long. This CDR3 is CASSLARGPEETQYF. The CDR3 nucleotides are TGTGCCAGCAGCTTAGCAAGGGGGCCGGAGGAGACCCAGTACTTC.

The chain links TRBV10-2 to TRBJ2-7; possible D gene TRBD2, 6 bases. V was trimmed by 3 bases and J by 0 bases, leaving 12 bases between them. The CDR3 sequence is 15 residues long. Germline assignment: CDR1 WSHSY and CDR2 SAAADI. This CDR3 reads CASSDGGNPSYEQYF. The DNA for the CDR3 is TGCGCCAGCAGTGATGGGGGGAACCCCTCCTACGAGCAGTACTTC.

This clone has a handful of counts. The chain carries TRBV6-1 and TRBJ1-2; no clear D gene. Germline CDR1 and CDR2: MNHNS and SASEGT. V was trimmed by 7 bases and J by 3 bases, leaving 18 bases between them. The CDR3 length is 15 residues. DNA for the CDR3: TGTGCCAGCAATGGGCAAGGATTCAAGGACTATGGCTACACCTTC. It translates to CASNGQGFKDYGYTF.

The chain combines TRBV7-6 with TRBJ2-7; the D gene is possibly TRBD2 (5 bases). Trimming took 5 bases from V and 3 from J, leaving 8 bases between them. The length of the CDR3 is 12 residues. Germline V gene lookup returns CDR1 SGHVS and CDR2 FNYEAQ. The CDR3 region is CASSPLGYEQYF. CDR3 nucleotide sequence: TGTGCCAGCAGCCCACTAGGCTACGAGCAGTACTTC.

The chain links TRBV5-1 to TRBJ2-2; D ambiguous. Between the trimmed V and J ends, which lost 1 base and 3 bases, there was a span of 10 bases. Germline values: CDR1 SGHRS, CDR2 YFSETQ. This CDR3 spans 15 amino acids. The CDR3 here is CASSLQVGDTGELFF. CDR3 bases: TGCGCCAGCAGCTTGCAGGTTGGCGACACCGGGGAGCTGTTTTTT.

The CDR3 spells CASSQGDTQYF. CDR3 nucleotides: TGTGCCAGCAGTCAGGGAGATACGCAGTATTTT. The chain carries TRBV7-2 and TRBJ2-3; the D gene is possibly TRBD1 (5 bases). Trimming cost V 6 bases and J 5 bases, with 6 bases left between them. Germline V gene lookup returns CDR1 SGHTA and CDR2 FQGNSA. CDR3 length equals 11 residues.

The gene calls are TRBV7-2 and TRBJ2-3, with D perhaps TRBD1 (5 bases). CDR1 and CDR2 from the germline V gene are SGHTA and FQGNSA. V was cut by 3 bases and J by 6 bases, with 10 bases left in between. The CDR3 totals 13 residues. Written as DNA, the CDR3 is TGTGCCAGCAGCTTTGGGGCAGGGGATACGCAGTATTTT. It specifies CASSFGAGDTQYF.

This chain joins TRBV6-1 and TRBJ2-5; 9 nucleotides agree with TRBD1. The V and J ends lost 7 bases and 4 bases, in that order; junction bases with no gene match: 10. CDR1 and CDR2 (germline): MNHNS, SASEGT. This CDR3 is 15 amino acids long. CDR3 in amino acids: CASKSSQTGGETQYF. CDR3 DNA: TGTGCCAGCAAATCCTCCCAGACAGGGGGAGAGACCCAGTACTTC.

The CDR3 nucleotides are TGTGCCAGCAGTTACTGGTCGGGGGAAGGGTATGGCTACACCTTC. Amino acid sequence: CASSYWSGEGYGYTF. V gene TRBV6-5 combines with J gene TRBJ1-2, with D perhaps matching TRBD1 (5 bases). The CDR3 sequence is 15 residues long. V lost 1 base and J lost 5, with 14 bases in between. CDR1 and CDR2 from the germline V gene are MNHEY and SVGAGI.

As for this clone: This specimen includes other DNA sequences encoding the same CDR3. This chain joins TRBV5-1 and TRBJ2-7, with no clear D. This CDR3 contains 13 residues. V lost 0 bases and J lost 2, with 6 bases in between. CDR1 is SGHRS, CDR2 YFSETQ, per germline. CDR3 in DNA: TGCGCCAGCAGCTTGGCAGGAACCTACGAGCAGTACTTC. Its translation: CASSLAGTYEQYF. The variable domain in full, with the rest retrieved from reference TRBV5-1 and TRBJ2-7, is KAGVTQTPRYLIKTRGQQVTLSCSPISGHRSVSWYQQTPGQGLQFLFEYFSETQRNKGNFPGRFSGRQFSNSRSEMNVSTLELGDSALYLCASSLAGTYEQYFGPGTRLTVT.

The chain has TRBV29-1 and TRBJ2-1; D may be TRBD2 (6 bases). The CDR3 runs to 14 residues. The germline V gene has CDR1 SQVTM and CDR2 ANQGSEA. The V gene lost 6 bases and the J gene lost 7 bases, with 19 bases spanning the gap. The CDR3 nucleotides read TGCAGCGTCCCGTTGGGACTCCAGACGAATGAGCAGTTCTTC. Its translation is CSVPLGLQTNEQFF.

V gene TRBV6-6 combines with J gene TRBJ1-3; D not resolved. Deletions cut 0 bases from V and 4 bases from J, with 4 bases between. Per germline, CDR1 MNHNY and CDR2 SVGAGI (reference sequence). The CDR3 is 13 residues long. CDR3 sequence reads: CASSYSRGNTIYF. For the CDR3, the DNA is TGTGCCAGCAGTTACTCGCGGGGAAACACCATATATTTT.

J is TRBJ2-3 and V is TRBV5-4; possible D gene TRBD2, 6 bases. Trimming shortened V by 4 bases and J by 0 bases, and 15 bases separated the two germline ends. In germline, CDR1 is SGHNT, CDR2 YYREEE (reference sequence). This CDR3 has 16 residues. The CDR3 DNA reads TGTGCCAGCAGCCTTGACCCCACTAGCAGCACAGATACGCAGTATTTT. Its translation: CASSLDPTSSTDTQYF.

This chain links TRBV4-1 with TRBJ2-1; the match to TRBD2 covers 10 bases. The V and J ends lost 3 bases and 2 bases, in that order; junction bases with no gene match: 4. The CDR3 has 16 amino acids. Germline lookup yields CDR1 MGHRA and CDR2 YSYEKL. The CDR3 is CASSQGTSAPYNEQFF. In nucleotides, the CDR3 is TGCGCCAGCAGCCAGGGGACTAGCGCCCCCTACAATGAGCAGTTCTTC.

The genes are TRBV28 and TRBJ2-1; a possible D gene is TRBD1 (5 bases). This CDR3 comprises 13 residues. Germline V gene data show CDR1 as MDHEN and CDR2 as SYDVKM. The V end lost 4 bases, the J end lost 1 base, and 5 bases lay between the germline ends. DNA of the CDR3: TGTGCCAGCAGTTCAGGGTCCTACAATGAGCAGTTCTTC. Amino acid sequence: CASSSGSYNEQFF.

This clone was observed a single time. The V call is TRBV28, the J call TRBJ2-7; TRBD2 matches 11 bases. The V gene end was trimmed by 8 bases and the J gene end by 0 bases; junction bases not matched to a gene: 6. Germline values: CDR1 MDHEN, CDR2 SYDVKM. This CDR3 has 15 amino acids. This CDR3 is CASGGLAVSSYEQYF. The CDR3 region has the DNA TGTGCCAGCGGGGGACTAGCGGTAAGCTCCTACGAGCAGTACTTC.

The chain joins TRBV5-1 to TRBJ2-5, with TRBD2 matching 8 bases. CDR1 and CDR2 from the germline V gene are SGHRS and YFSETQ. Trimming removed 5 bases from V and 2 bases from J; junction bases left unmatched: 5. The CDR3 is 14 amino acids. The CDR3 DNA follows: TGCGCCAGCAGGATAGCGGGGTTGCAAGAGACCCAGTACTTC. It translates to CASRIAGLQETQYF.

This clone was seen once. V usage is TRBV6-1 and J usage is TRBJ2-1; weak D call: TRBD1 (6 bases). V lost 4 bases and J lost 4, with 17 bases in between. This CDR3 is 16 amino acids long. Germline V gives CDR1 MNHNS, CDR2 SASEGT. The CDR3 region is CASSADLLGGYNEQFF. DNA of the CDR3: TGTGCCAGCAGTGCCGATTTACTAGGGGGATACAATGAGCAGTTCTTC.

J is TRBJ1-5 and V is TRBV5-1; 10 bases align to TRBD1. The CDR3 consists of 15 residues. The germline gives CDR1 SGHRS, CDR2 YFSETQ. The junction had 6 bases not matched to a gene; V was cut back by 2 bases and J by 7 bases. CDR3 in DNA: TGCGCCAGCAGCTTTGGGACAGGGGAGGGGCAGCCCCAGCATTTT. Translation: CASSFGTGEGQPQHF.

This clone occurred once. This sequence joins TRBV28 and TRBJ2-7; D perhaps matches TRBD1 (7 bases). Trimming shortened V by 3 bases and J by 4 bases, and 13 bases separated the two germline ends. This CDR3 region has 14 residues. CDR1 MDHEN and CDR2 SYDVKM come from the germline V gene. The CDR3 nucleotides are TGTGCCAGCAGTTTGAAAGCAGGGGGGTACGAGCAGTACTTC. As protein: CASSLKAGGYEQYF. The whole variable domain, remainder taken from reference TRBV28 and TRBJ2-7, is DVKVTQSSRYLVKRTGEKVFLECVQDMDHENMFWYRQDPGLGLRLIYFSYDVKMKEKGDIPEGYSVSREKKERFSLILESASTNQTSMYLCASSLKAGGYEQYFGPGTRLTVT.